This TCR beta chain was identified during a study of siplizumab effects on memory and regulatory T cells. Data came from immunoSEQ multiplex PCR; TCRdb stores just in-frame clones and leaves some out. The data hold more than 85,000 clones, with 92% observed a single time. CDR1 and CDR2 from the germline V gene are MNHEY and SMNVEV (reference sequence). The CDR3 covers 13 residues. The J segment lost 4 bases and the V segment lost 6 bases, leaving 4 bases of the junction unmatched. The V gene is TRBV27, the J gene TRBJ1-1, with TRBD1 identical over 8 bases. This TCR derives from a human donor in good health. The sample consisted of Tregs sorted from blood. This chain's CDR3 is CASRRTGSTEAFF. DNA for the CDR3: TGTGCCAGCAGACGGACAGGGTCCACTGAAGCTTTCTTT.